The 10 T cell receptor delta chains in this list originate from one sample, sequenced in a study of γδ T cells in repeated Plasmodium falciparum infection. Gammadelta T cells were flow-sorted from PBMC into Vgamma9/Vdelta2+ and Vdelta2-negative populations for bulk analysis. TCRdb re-called the multiplex PCR reads using CATT. The sample shows roughly 93,000 delta-chain clones, roughly 1.4% of them seen only once. Sequencing was carried out using gamma-delta T cells from blood. The receptors were sampled from a pool of human donors (malaria-infected and uninfected, not separated).

This clone has a count of ten or more. A far larger clone is one base from this, pointing to a likely read error. In the same sample, other DNA sequences code for this CDR3. The gene calls are TRDV2 and TRDJ3; TRDD3 agrees at 7 bases. This CDR3 has 18 residues. CDR1 GEAIGNYY and CDR2 EKD come from the germline V gene. The CDR3 bases are TGTGCCTGTGACACCGGGTGGGGGAGCTCCTGGGACACCCGGCAGATGTTTTTC. Translation: CACDTGWGSSWDTRQMFF.

On this clone: The protein given by TCRdb reflects a much larger clone and differs at residue 14 from this DNA's translation, likely from a read error; the protein shown is the DNA's translation. The same CDR3 can be traced to other DNA sequences in this sample. This sequence joins TRDV1 and TRDJ1; TRDD2 aligns across 9 bases. CDR1 is TSWWSYY and CDR2 is QGS in the germline V gene. With V trimmed by 3 bases and J by 6 bases, 20 bases remained unmatched. The CDR3 is 19 amino acids. In DNA, the CDR3 is TGTGCTCTTGGGGAGGGACTAAGCCTTCCTACGGAAAAATGTAATAAACTCATCTTT. It yields the protein CALGEGLSLPTEKCNKLIF.

A few counts support this clone. This is likely an artifact of a read error, given a far larger clone one base away. At the DNA level, this CDR3 is encoded by other sequences in the same sample as well. With the J gene uncalled, the V gene is TRDV1; the table names TRDD3, a call not compared with the DNA. Germline CDR1 reads TSWWSYY; CDR2 reads QGS. The length of the CDR3 is 22 residues. The CDR3 here is CALGDTLYSMTYWGTYTDKLIF. CDR3 DNA: TGTGCTCTTGGGGACACCCTTTATTCCATGACGTACTGGGGGACTTACACCGATAAGCTCATCTTT.

A word on this clone: The protein recorded in TCRdb matches a much larger clone and deviates from this DNA's translation at residue 3, suggesting a read error; the protein here is obtained by translating the DNA. The chain employs TRDV1 and TRDJ4, with 12 nucleotides matching TRDD3. This CDR3 has 20 residues. CDR1 and CDR2 from the germline V gene are TSWWSYY and QGS. CDR3 DNA sequence: TGTGCTTTTGGGGAACTATCTTACCCCTGGGGGATACGTGATTCCAGACCCCTGATCTTT. It yields the protein CAFGELSYPWGIRDSRPLIF.

This clone was seen ten or more times. CDR3 sequence: CACGPAILIAGQGVSWGPYTDKLIF. The CDR3 nucleotides read TGTGCCTGTGGACCGGCCATTTTGATTGCAGGCCAGGGTGTGAGCTGGGGACCGTACACCGATAAACTCATCTTT. The chain carries TRDV2 and TRDJ1; TRDD3 is a possible D gene (6 bases). The J gene, missing from TCRdb, was assigned here through DNA to germline matching. Trimming shortened V by 5 bases and J by 0 bases, and 45 bases separated the two germline ends. Per germline, CDR1 GEAIGNYY and CDR2 EKD. The CDR3 is 25 residues long.

This clone was seen only a few times. The TCRdb protein, from a much larger clone, departs from this DNA's translation at residue 9, likely by read error; the protein shown derives from the DNA. The chain combines TRDV2 with TRDJ2; D possibly corresponds to TRDD3 (6 bases). TCRdb does not report a J gene; here it was assigned by matching the DNA to germline references. This CDR3 is built from 15 residues. V lost 4 bases and J 4 bases, leaving 15 bases between the germline ends. CDR1 GEAIGNYY and CDR2 EKD come from the germline V gene. The CDR3 DNA reads as TGTGCCTGTGAGAATATGGGGGGGGCGACAGCACAACTCTTCTTT. Amino acids: CACENMGGATAQLFF.

This clone was detected ten times or more. A far more abundant clone sits one base away, making this likely a read error. The same CDR3 arises from other DNA sequences in this sample as well. The chain employs TRDV1 and TRDJ1; D is unclear. The length of the CDR3 is 13 residues. Germline V CDR1 and CDR2: TSWWSYY, QGS. This chain's CDR3 is CALGALTTDKLIF. In nucleotides, the CDR3 is TGTGCTCTTGGGGCCCTAACCACCGATAAACTTATCTTT.

This clone is medium-sized (0.01 to 0.1%). This chain joins TRDV2 and TRDJ1, with D unclear. The V and J ends lost 4 bases and 0 bases respectively, with 23 bases between them. This CDR3 has 18 amino acids. Germline values: CDR1 GEAIGNYY, CDR2 EKD. The CDR3: CACETKYYQPMYTDKLIF. DNA for the CDR3: TGTGCCTGTGAGACGAAGTACTACCAGCCGATGTACACCGATAAACTCATCTTT.

Worth noting for this clone: TCRdb attributes to this sequence the protein of a much larger clone, which differs from the DNA translation at residue 11; a read error is likely, and the protein displayed is translated from the DNA. The gene calls are TRDV2 and TRDJ2; 9 bases agree with TRDD3. There are 13 residues in the CDR3. Germline V gene lookup returns CDR1 GEAIGNYY and CDR2 EKD. CDR3 sequence: CACDYWGTAQFFF. Here the CDR3 DNA reads TGTGCCTGTGATTACTGGGGGACAGCACAATTCTTCTTT.

By share, this clone ranks as medium-sized. Additional DNA sequences in this sample encode the identical CDR3. The gene calls are TRDV2 and TRDJ1; 7 bases map to TRDD3. CDR1 GEAIGNYY and CDR2 EKD come from the germline V gene. The CDR3 covers 17 residues. Trimming removed 3 bases from V and 0 bases from J; junction bases left unmatched: 12. The CDR3 sequence is CACDGLTGVAYTDKLIF. For the CDR3, the DNA is TGTGCCTGTGACGGGCTTACTGGGGTGGCGTACACCGATAAACTCATCTTT.